This T cell receptor beta chain was observed in a study of blood T cells in healthy people across ages. Findings of the study overall: Long-lived donors exceeded aged donors in naive CD4+ cells and diversity. TCR beta diversity, measured per million T cells, fell in a roughly linear way with age. Researchers said unsorted PBMCs prevented a conclusive naive versus antigen-experienced comparison.

Losses at the gene ends were 0 bases for V and 9 bases for J; bases not matched to a gene: 4. CDR1 and CDR2 from the germline V gene are SGHTA and FQGNSA. The length of the CDR3 is 14 residues. For the second PCR, which ran for about 6 to 11 cycles, a sample-barcoded 5' primer and a J-beta primer mix were used. Using its own MiXCR run on the 5' RACE reads, TCRdb lists one record per CDR3 protein. Among 1.5 million to 2 million distinct CDR3 sequences, 28% were seen once, and the ten largest hold roughly 8%. Regarding this clonotype: Its antigen is not known.

RNA extraction gave at least 5.5 micrograms of total RNA per sample. The sequence came from a woman in her twenties or thirties in good health. This chain uses TRBV7-2 with TRBJ2-3; TRBD1 aligns across 9 bases. The material sequenced was blood. The CDR3 coding sequence is TGTGCCAGCAGCTTAGCGGGACAGGGCATGACGCAGTATTTT. Protein product: CASSLAGQGMTQYF.